The 29 T cell receptor beta chains presented below share a single source sample, sequenced in a study of post-analysis software for immune sequencing data. These TCRs are of unknown antigen specificity. Researchers reported that TCR beta cDNA libraries carried unique molecular identifiers. TCRdb re-called the PCR reads through MiXCR, storing one row per CDR3 protein. In the table there are a few hundred thousand distinct CDR3 sequences, around 33% of which are singletons. Whole-study results and caveats: Controls showed lower frequencies than patients for five TRBV segments, and TRBV5-6, TRBV5-1 and TRBV20-1 were among these.

Sequenced input: blood. Receptors originate from a girl aged 5 to 17 with multiple sclerosis.

This clonotype came up a few times. The V gene is TRBV5-1, the J gene TRBJ2-3, with TRBD1 as a possible D gene (5 bases). This CDR3 spans 14 amino acids. Germline V gene lookup returns CDR1 SGHRS and CDR2 YFSETQ. The V and J ends lost 0 bases and 6 bases respectively, with 11 bases between them. CDR3 amino acids: CASSLVQGGDTQYF. The CDR3 DNA follows: TGCGCCAGCAGCTTGGTGCAGGGTGGGGATACGCAGTATTTT.

This clonotype was detected only a few times. The chain uses TRBV28 and TRBJ2-5, with 7 bases lining up with TRBD2. Germline V gene data show CDR1 as MDHEN and CDR2 as SYDVKM. Trimming took 3 bases from V and 0 from J; bases not matched to a gene: 7. The CDR3 has 16 amino acids. CDR3 sequence (DNA): TGTGCCAGCAGTTTTCAGGTGCGGGGGTACCAAGAGACCCAGTACTTC. It is translated as CASSFQVRGYQETQYF.

This chain links TRBV7-2 with TRBJ1-2, with TRBD1 matching over 7 bases. Germline assignment: CDR1 SGHTA and CDR2 FQGNSA. The CDR3 extends over 14 amino acids. With 0 bases clipped from V and 12 bases from J, the junction kept 10 bases outside the gene matches. CDR3 nucleotides: TGTGCCAGCAGCTTAGCGACAGGGCCCGAGTCAGACACCTTC. It specifies CASSLATGPESDTF.

The genes are TRBV18 and TRBJ2-4; possibly TRBD2 for D (6 bases). This CDR3 has 15 residues. Germline lookup yields CDR1 KGHSH and CDR2 LQKENI. The V end lost 0 bases, the J end lost 5 bases, and 11 bases lay between the germline ends. The CDR3 DNA reads as TGTGCCAGCTCACCACCGGGCGGGACGGAAAACATTCAGTACTTC. This translates into CASSPPGGTENIQYF.

The gene calls are TRBV4-2 and TRBJ2-1; TRBD2 aligns across 8 bases. The junction had 10 bases not matched to a gene; V was cut back by 0 bases and J by 0 bases. CDR1 and CDR2 from the germline V gene are LGHNA and YNFKEQ. The CDR3 sequence is 19 residues long. The CDR3 is CASSQEARGGLASYNEQFF. DNA for the CDR3: TGTGCCAGCAGCCAAGAAGCTCGGGGGGGTTTAGCCTCCTACAATGAGCAGTTCTTC.

This clonotype was counted a few times. The DNA for the CDR3 is TGCAGAGAGTTACAGGTTTTTACGTACGAGCAGTACTTC. This sequence encodes CRELQVFTYEQYF. V gene TRBV29-1 combines with J gene TRBJ2-7; maybe TRBD1 (5 bases). CDR3 length: 13 amino acids. The V gene's germline CDR1 is SQVTM and CDR2 ANQGSEA.

The chain employs TRBV12-3 or TRBV12-4 and TRBJ2-3; TRBD2 aligns across 7 bases. The CDR3 contains 16 residues. V dropped 6 bases and J dropped 0; count of bases not matched to a gene: 9. As DNA, the CDR3 is TGTGCCAGCAGCAGATTTGGGGGGGACAGCACAGATACGCAGTATTTT. Encoded protein: CASSRFGGDSTDTQYF.

Note on this clonotype: A much larger clone differs from this one at a single base, so this may be a read error. The gene calls are TRBV6-6 and TRBJ2-7; tentatively, D is TRBD1 or TRBD2 (5 bases each). V lost 6 bases to trimming and J lost 0 bases, with 15 bases between them. Germline lookup yields CDR1 MNHNY and CDR2 SVGAGI (reference sequence). This CDR3 is built from 15 residues. The CDR3 sequence: CASSVWDGASYEQYF. The CDR3 coding sequence is TGTGCCAGCAGCGTCTGGGACGGAGCCTCCTACGAGCAGTACTTC.

The chain combines TRBV7-2 with TRBJ2-1, with 13 bases lining up with TRBD2. V dropped 7 bases and J dropped 7; count of bases not matched to a gene: 4. Germline values: CDR1 SGHTA, CDR2 FQGNSA. There are 14 residues in the CDR3. The CDR3 reads CASIQLAGGNEQFF. Written as DNA, the CDR3 is TGTGCCAGCATCCAACTAGCGGGGGGGAATGAGCAGTTCTTC.

The V gene is TRBV6-4, the J gene TRBJ2-3, with 8 bases lining up with TRBD1. The length of the CDR3 is 16 residues. With 0 bases clipped from V and 4 bases from J, the junction kept 6 bases outside the gene matches. The germline gives CDR1 MRHNA, CDR2 SNTAGT. The CDR3 sequence: CASSDSDRVSADTQYF. CDR3 nucleotide sequence: TGTGCCAGCAGTGACTCGGACAGGGTTAGTGCAGATACGCAGTATTTT.

The rearrangement links TRBV6-2 or TRBV6-3 to TRBJ2-1; D is ambiguous. CDR3 size: 16 residues. Germline CDR1 and CDR2: MNHEY and SVGEGT. Between the trimmed V and J ends, which lost 5 bases and 0 bases, there was a span of 14 bases. The chain's CDR3 is CASSTYQRGSYNEQFF. For the CDR3, the DNA is TGTGCCAGCAGTACCTATCAGCGAGGCTCCTACAATGAGCAGTTCTTC.

This chain uses TRBV20-1 with TRBJ2-1; a weak D match, TRBD2 (5 bases). Trimming took 6 bases from V and 10 from J, leaving 10 bases between them. The CDR3 covers 10 residues. Germline V gene sequence: CDR1 DFQATT, CDR2 SNEGSKA (reference sequence). CDR3 DNA sequence: TGCAGTGCACTAGGAGAGGAGCAGTTCTTC. Translated: CSALGEEQFF.

There are a few counts of this clonotype. The J gene is TRBJ2-3, the V gene TRBV29-1; D is possibly TRBD1 (6 bases). Trimming removed 6 bases from V and 1 base from J, with 8 bases in between. Per germline, CDR1 SQVTM and CDR2 ANQGSEA. The length of the CDR3 is 12 residues. CDR3 nucleotides: TGCAGCGTATCAGGGGGCACAGATACGCAGTATTTT. Translation: CSVSGGTDTQYF.

This clonotype came up a few times. The chain joins TRBV4-3 to TRBJ2-1; 7 positions match TRBD2. Trimming took 1 base from V and 4 from J; bases not matched to a gene: 4. From germline, CDR1 is LGHNA and CDR2 YSLEER. This CDR3 spans 15 amino acids. The chain's CDR3 is CASSQAGGRYNEQFF. CDR3 coding DNA: TGCGCCAGCAGCCAAGCGGGGGGTCGTTACAATGAGCAGTTCTTC.

This clonotype was seen only a few times. The chain uses TRBV15 and TRBJ1-6, with D maybe TRBD1 (6 bases). Germline V gives CDR1 LNHNV, CDR2 YYDKDF (reference sequence). V lost 3 bases to trimming and J lost 4 bases, with 13 bases between them. This CDR3 contains 16 residues. The CDR3 DNA sequence: TGTGCCACCAGCAGCGGGGGCGACCCATATAATTCACCCCTCCACTTT. Protein: CATSSGGDPYNSPLHF.

The chain joins TRBV27 to TRBJ1-1; D gene uncertain. Looked up from germline, CDR1 is MNHEY and CDR2 is SMNVEV (reference sequence). The CDR3 is 15 residues long. V lost 8 bases and J lost 4, with 20 bases in between. CDR3 region: CASDPSRGPSTEAFF. The CDR3 bases are TGTGCCAGCGACCCTTCTCGAGGGCCGAGCACTGAAGCTTTCTTT.

The chain joins TRBV5-1 to TRBJ2-7, with TRBD1 matching 9 bases. Trimming at V came to 0 bases and at J to 2 bases, leaving 3 bases not matched to a gene. The germline CDR1 and CDR2 sequences are SGHRS and YFSETQ. The CDR3 runs to 15 residues. CDR3 sequence (DNA): TGCGCCAGCAGCTTGGGACAGGGGGTTCCCTACGAGCAGTACTTC. Translated, it gives CASSLGQGVPYEQYF.

This clonotype was counted between two and nine times. This chain links TRBV10-3 with TRBJ2-5; D not certain. This CDR3 is 14 amino acids long. The germline CDR1 and CDR2 sequences are ENHRY and SYGVKD. Trimming removed 0 bases from V and 7 bases from J, with 12 bases in between. This CDR3 is CAISESATQSTQYF. CDR3 nucleotide sequence: TGTGCCATCAGTGAGTCAGCTACTCAGTCGACCCAGTACTTC.

This clonotype has more than one count but fewer than ten. The chain couples TRBV4-1 to TRBJ2-3; D not resolved. The CDR3 is 13 amino acids. The germline V gene encodes CDR1 MGHRA and CDR2 YSYEKL. V was cut by 1 base and J by 6 bases, with 8 bases left in between. For the CDR3, the DNA is TGCGCCAGCAGCCAAGTCGGTGAGGATACGCAGTATTTT. This translates into CASSQVGEDTQYF.

This clonotype was observed a handful of times. This chain connects TRBV20-1 to TRBJ1-1, with 8 bases matching TRBD1. The CDR3 is 14 amino acids. Germline lookup yields CDR1 DFQATT and CDR2 SNEGSKA (reference sequence). After removal of 6 bases from V and 8 bases from J, the junction contained 14 bases not matched to a gene. CDR3 DNA: TGCAGTGCCCGCGAGGCCAGGGGGCGATCGGAAGCTTTCTTT. This gives the protein CSAREARGRSEAFF.

The chain is built from TRBV5-6 and TRBJ1-2; D is unresolved. V gave up 5 bases and J gave up 2 bases, with 16 bases separating them. CDR1 is SGHDT, CDR2 YYEEEE, per germline. This CDR3 region has 15 residues. The CDR3: CASRPGPLINYGYTF. The CDR3 region has the DNA TGTGCCAGCAGACCTGGACCGCTGATAAACTATGGCTACACCTTC.

Comment on this clonotype: At one end the junction does not follow the germline gene, possibly because of a read error. V usage is TRBV5-5 and J usage is TRBJ2-3; no clear D gene. In germline, CDR1 is SGHKS, CDR2 YYEKEE (reference sequence). This CDR3 comprises 17 residues. CDR3 residues: CASSRVGYAESTDTRYF. The CDR3 nucleotides are TGTGCCAGCAGCCGTGTGGGTTACGCCGAAAGCACAGATACGCGGTATTTT.

This chain uses TRBV10-3 with TRBJ2-7; D gene ambiguous. The germline gives CDR1 ENHRY, CDR2 SYGVKD. This CDR3 contains 13 residues. The ends were cut back, 0 bases at V and 3 bases at J, with 6 bases in the middle. The CDR3 sequence is CAISESTIYEQYF. As DNA, the CDR3 is TGTGCCATCAGTGAGTCTACAATCTACGAGCAGTACTTC.

This chain uses TRBV7-2 with TRBJ2-1; D is unresolved. This CDR3 comprises 13 residues. CDR1 and CDR2 (germline): SGHTA, FQGNSA. Trimming removed 1 base at V and 5 bases at J, with 6 bases between. The CDR3 region is CASSLGFDNEQFF. DNA for the CDR3: TGTGCCAGCAGCTTAGGTTTTGACAATGAGCAGTTCTTC. Combining the CDR3 with reference TRBV7-2 and TRBJ2-1 gives the whole variable domain GAGVSQSPSNKVTEKGKDVELRCDPISGHTALYWYRQSLGQGLEFLIYFQGNSAPDKSGLPSDRFSAERTGGSVSTLTIQRTQQEDSAVYLCASSLGFDNEQFFGPGTRLTVL.

The rearrangement uses TRBV6-1 and TRBJ2-7; 9 nucleotides align to TRBD2. The J segment lost 6 bases and the V segment lost 4 bases, leaving 10 bases of the junction unmatched. The germline gives CDR1 MNHNS, CDR2 SASEGT. This CDR3 contains 15 residues. The CDR3 reads CASSVAGVPRGEQYF. CDR3 nucleotide sequence: TGTGCCAGCAGTGTAGCGGGAGTGCCCCGGGGCGAGCAGTACTTC.

This clonotype came up a few times. The CDR3 nucleotides are TGCAGTGCTAGAGATAAGTGGGGAACCTCCACAACCCAGCATTTT. Translating gives CSARDKWGTSTTQHF. This chain joins TRBV20-1 and TRBJ1-5, with D unresolved. From germline, CDR1 is DFQATT and CDR2 SNEGSKA (reference sequence). The CDR3 totals 15 residues. The V and J ends lost 0 bases and 11 bases respectively, with 20 bases between them.

A few counts support this clonotype. The chain recombines TRBV4-3 with TRBJ2-1; maybe TRBD2 (6 bases). The V gene's germline CDR1 is LGHNA and CDR2 YSLEER. The CDR3 runs 14 residues. V gave up 4 bases and J gave up 8 bases, with 15 bases separating them. The CDR3 DNA reads TGCGCCAGCAGCCCCCGACTAGTGAGGCATGAGCAGTTCTTC. It codes for CASSPRLVRHEQFF.

This clonotype has more than one count but fewer than ten. The V call is TRBV2, the J call TRBJ1-2; the D is unclear. The CDR3 runs 15 residues. Germline lookup yields CDR1 SNHLY and CDR2 FYNNEI. Trimming cost V 4 bases and J 8 bases, with 20 bases left between them. The CDR3 DNA is TGTGCCAGCAGTGCCCTCTTACTTAAGGAGACGGGCTACACCTTC. Its protein product is CASSALLLKETGYTF.

The chain carries TRBV6-6 and TRBJ2-1; weak D call: TRBD2 (6 bases). The ends were cut back, 3 bases at V and 5 bases at J, with 11 bases in the middle. Germline CDR1 is MNHNY and CDR2 is SVGAGI (reference sequence). CDR3 length equals 14 residues. DNA for the CDR3: TGTGCCAGCAGTTATCCCGGGACTGACAATGAGCAGTTCTTC. Protein: CASSYPGTDNEQFF.